These 26 T cell receptor beta chains were all obtained from the same sample, sequenced in a study of T-cell memory formation after mild COVID-19. In TCRdb, the 5' RACE reads were re-called with MiXCR into one record per CDR3 protein. The sample records approximately 400,000 distinct CDR3 sequences, 20% to 30% being singletons. The specimen was PBMCs or a T cell subset sorted from them (not recorded which). The receptor set was obtained from an adult woman who had mild COVID-19 (a few samples of this study predate the infection). Cell type and time point are not known.

The sample holds a few counts of this clonotype. V is TRBV3-1 and J is TRBJ1-1, with D possibly matching TRBD1 (6 bases). The germline V and J ends were trimmed by 0 bases and 1 base, with 12 bases remaining between them. Germline lookup yields CDR1 LGHDT and CDR2 YNNKEL (reference sequence). This CDR3 has 16 amino acids. CDR3 region: CASSQDFWTANTEAFF. CDR3 sequence (DNA): TGTGCCAGCAGCCAAGATTTTTGGACAGCGAACACTGAAGCTTTCTTT.

This clonotype is a singleton in its sample. CDR3 bases: TGCAGTGCTAGAGATATGACTAGCGTGGTCTTCGATGAGCAGTTCTTC. Amino acid sequence: CSARDMTSVVFDEQFF. This rearrangement joins TRBV20-1 to TRBJ2-1, with 8 bases identical to TRBD2. The CDR3 covers 16 residues. The ends lost 0 bases at V and 8 bases at J; junction bases unmatched: 12. Germline-derived CDR1 and CDR2 are DFQATT and SNEGSKA (reference sequence).

This chain uses TRBV7-9 with TRBJ2-3; 10 bases fit TRBD2. This CDR3 region has 15 residues. Germline V gene sequence: CDR1 SEHNR, CDR2 FQNEAQ (reference sequence). V lost 5 bases to trimming and J lost 2 bases; unmatched junction nucleotides: 4. The chain's CDR3 is CASSHSGGNTDTQYF. CDR3 DNA: TGTGCCAGCAGCCATAGCGGGGGGAACACAGATACGCAGTATTTT.

In this sample, this clonotype turned up a few times. The V gene is TRBV11-2, the J gene TRBJ1-1; unclear D gene. V was clipped by 3 bases and J by 8 bases, with 13 bases between them. The CDR3 is 13 amino acids. Germline V lookup: CDR1 SGHAT, CDR2 FQNNGV. CDR3 nucleotide sequence: TGTGCCAGCAGCTTTTCGGAGAGGAGCGAAGCTTTCTTT. It is translated as CASSFSERSEAFF.

V and J are TRBV7-9 and TRBJ1-1, with 8 bases identical to TRBD1. The CDR3 contains 15 residues. Germline V gives CDR1 SEHNR, CDR2 FQNEAQ (reference sequence). V trimming: 6 bases; J trimming: 2 bases; junction bases outside the gene matches: 8. CDR3 in DNA: TGTGCCAGCAGACCCAGCAGGGGGCGAAACACTGAAGCTTTCTTT. This codes for CASRPSRGRNTEAFF.

This rearrangement joins TRBV20-1 to TRBJ2-5; TRBD2 matches 8 bases. This CDR3 region has 16 residues. Germline values: CDR1 DFQATT, CDR2 SNEGSKA (reference sequence). Trimming cost V 3 bases and J 1 base; bases outside gene matches: 10. The DNA of the CDR3 is TGCAGTGCTAGGGCTTGGCGGGGGGACCCCCAAGAGACCCAGTACTTC. This gives the protein CSARAWRGDPQETQYF.

The V and J genes are TRBV5-1 and TRBJ2-1, with 12 nucleotides matching TRBD2. CDR3 size: 17 residues. Germline values: CDR1 SGHRS, CDR2 YFSETQ. The V and J ends lost 2 bases and 8 bases, in that order; junction bases with no gene match: 11. CDR3 DNA: TGCGCCAGCAGCTTAAGACCTAGCGGGGGGGCTCTCTATGAGCAGTTCTTC. It encodes CASSLRPSGGALYEQFF.

This clonotype has just a few counts. The genes are TRBV7-9 and TRBJ1-1; D perhaps matches TRBD1 (6 bases). The V and J ends lost 5 bases and 4 bases respectively, with 14 bases between them. Germline V gene sequence: CDR1 SEHNR, CDR2 FQNEAQ (reference sequence). This CDR3 spans 14 amino acids. The CDR3, as DNA: TGTGCCAGCAGCATTATGGTAGGGGGCACTGAAGCTTTCTTT. This encodes CASSIMVGGTEAFF.

This chain uses TRBV12-3 or TRBV12-4 with TRBJ2-5; no clear D. The CDR3 extends over 11 amino acids. Between the trimmed V and J ends, which lost 6 bases and 10 bases, there was a span of 12 bases. CDR3 bases: TGTGCCAGCAGCAACCGAGGCGGCCAGTACTTC. Its protein product is CASSNRGGQYF.

The rearrangement links TRBV6-5 to TRBJ2-6; 8 bases agree with TRBD2. The CDR3 length is 16 residues. CDR1 MNHEY and CDR2 SVGAGI come from the germline V gene. V was pared by 5 bases and J by 0 bases, with 3 bases of the junction left unmatched. The CDR3 DNA reads TGTGCCAGCAGTGACGGGGGGGTCTCTGGGGCCAACGTCCTGACTTTC. Its translation is CASSDGGVSGANVLTF.

This clonotype was detected a few times. V usage is TRBV6-6 and J usage is TRBJ2-3; 7 bases match TRBD2. This CDR3 is 17 amino acids long. The germline gives CDR1 MNHNY, CDR2 SVGAGI (reference sequence). Germline trimming cut 2 bases from V and 1 base from J; bases unmatched to any gene: 9. The CDR3 DNA follows: TGTGCCAGCAGTTACCCCATGGTGGGGGGGGGCACAGATACGCAGTATTTT. This translates into CASSYPMVGGGTDTQYF.

This clonotype appeared a few times. The chain joins TRBV20-1 to TRBJ2-7, with 13 bases fitting TRBD2. This CDR3 comprises 18 residues. Germline loops: CDR1 DFQATT, CDR2 SNEGSKA (reference sequence). V shed 1 base, J shed 3 bases, and the junction held 12 bases outside the gene matches. The CDR3 DNA is TGCAGTGCTAGAGTTCGGACTAGCGGGGGCCTTTTACGCTACGAGCAGTACTTC. This codes for CSARVRTSGGLLRYEQYF.

This clonotype was detected a few times. The J gene is TRBJ2-3, the V gene TRBV15; 7 bases agree with TRBD2. Germline loops: CDR1 LNHNV, CDR2 YYDKDF (reference sequence). This CDR3 region has 16 residues. Losses at the gene ends were 2 bases for V and 0 bases for J; bases not matched to a gene: 5. CDR3 DNA sequence: TGTGCCACCAGCAGACGGCTAGCGGCTAGCACAGATACGCAGTATTTT. Protein sequence: CATSRRLAASTDTQYF.

The chain is built from TRBV24-1 and TRBJ2-7; D is possibly TRBD2 (5 bases). This CDR3 region has 13 residues. Germline lookup yields CDR1 KGHDR and CDR2 SFDVKD. Trimming removed 2 bases from V and 3 bases from J, with 7 bases in between. The CDR3 is CATSDSGIYEQYF. DNA of the CDR3: TGTGCCACCAGTGATTCGGGGATCTACGAGCAGTACTTC.

This clonotype was found a few times. This chain links TRBV3-1 with TRBJ2-1, with D unclear. Germline V gene lookup returns CDR1 LGHDT and CDR2 YNNKEL (reference sequence). The CDR3 contains 15 residues. V shed 1 base and J shed 7 bases, with 14 bases lying between them. The CDR3 sequence: CASSQVLGLGNEQFF. CDR3 DNA sequence: TGTGCCAGCAGCCAAGTTTTGGGGTTAGGGAATGAGCAGTTCTTC.

The chain uses TRBV12-3 or TRBV12-4 and TRBJ2-3; 9 bases map to TRBD2. With V trimmed by 4 bases and J by 4 bases, 3 bases remained unmatched. CDR3 length: 14 residues. CDR3 nucleotide sequence: TGTGCCAGCAGTTCGACTAGCGGTCCAGATACGCAGTATTTT. This sequence encodes CASSSTSGPDTQYF.

The rearrangement joins TRBV29-1 to TRBJ2-1, with D possibly matching TRBD2 (6 bases). The germline V gene encodes CDR1 SQVTM and CDR2 ANQGSEA. This CDR3 spans 13 amino acids. Trimming cost V 4 bases and J 2 bases, with 9 bases left between them. This chain's CDR3 is CSVVGSPYNEQFF. For the CDR3, the DNA is TGCAGCGTTGTCGGGAGCCCCTACAATGAGCAGTTCTTC.

This clonotype has a handful of counts. The J gene is TRBJ2-7, the V gene TRBV12-3 or TRBV12-4; the match to TRBD1 covers 7 bases. V lost 4 bases and J lost 6; bases outside the gene matches: 6. This CDR3 region has 13 residues. The CDR3 sequence is CASSSLRQGEQYF. The DNA of the CDR3 is TGTGCCAGCAGTTCCTTAAGACAGGGCGAGCAGTACTTC.

CDR3 loop: CASSLSQGAHTEAFF. As DNA, the CDR3 is TGTGCCAGCAGCTTGTCACAGGGGGCTCACACTGAAGCTTTCTTT. The genes are TRBV7-6 and TRBJ1-1; 9 bases fit TRBD1. V was clipped by 3 bases and J by 3 bases; unmatched bases: 5. CDR1 and CDR2 from the germline V gene are SGHVS and FNYEAQ. This CDR3 comprises 15 residues.

V is TRBV9 and J is TRBJ2-5, with 10 bases aligning to TRBD2. The CDR3 is 15 residues long. CDR1 SGDLS and CDR2 YYNGEE come from the germline V gene. V dropped 0 bases and J dropped 1; count of bases not matched to a gene: 0. CDR3 in amino acids: CASSVGTSGQETQYF. The CDR3 nucleotides are TGTGCCAGCAGCGTAGGGACTAGCGGCCAAGAGACCCAGTACTTC.

This clonotype was detected only once. The V call is TRBV2, the J call TRBJ2-7; perhaps TRBD1 as D (6 bases). V was shortened by 7 bases and J by 2 bases, with 12 bases between the two germline ends. The CDR3 extends over 13 amino acids. Germline assignment: CDR1 SNHLY and CDR2 FYNNEI. The CDR3 here is CASTPGQTYEQYF. Written as DNA, the CDR3 is TGTGCCAGCACCCCTGGACAGACCTACGAGCAGTACTTC.

This clonotype was detected only a few times. The V and J genes are TRBV6-5 and TRBJ2-1, with D maybe TRBD2 (6 bases). The CDR3 is 16 amino acids. V lost 0 bases, J lost 10 bases, and 19 bases lay in between. Germline V gives CDR1 MNHEY, CDR2 SVGAGI. The DNA of the CDR3 is TGTGCCAGCAGTTACTCAATGGCGGGGTCTGGGGGAGAGCAGTTCTTC. Translated: CASSYSMAGSGGEQFF.

This clonotype has just a few counts. The chain has TRBV5-1 and TRBJ1-2; TRBD1 matches 7 bases. Germline loops: CDR1 SGHRS, CDR2 YFSETQ. J was trimmed by 8 bases and V by 2 bases; bases with no gene match: 6. This CDR3 spans 13 amino acids. CDR3 sequence: CASSFGGGAGYTF. The CDR3, as DNA: TGCGCCAGCAGCTTCGGAGGGGGCGCGGGCTACACCTTC. Combining the CDR3 with reference TRBV5-1 and TRBJ1-2 gives the whole variable domain KAGVTQTPRYLIKTRGQQVTLSCSPISGHRSVSWYQQTPGQGLQFLFEYFSETQRNKGNFPGRFSGRQFSNSRSEMNVSTLELGDSALYLCASSFGGGAGYTFGSGTRLTVV.

The gene calls are TRBV3-1 and TRBJ1-1, with TRBD1 matching over 7 bases. This CDR3 contains 15 residues. The ends lost 6 bases at V and 2 bases at J; junction bases unmatched: 9. Germline V CDR1 and CDR2: LGHDT, YNNKEL (reference sequence). Here the CDR3 reads CASSRRQGGNTEAFF. For the CDR3, the DNA is TGTGCCAGCAGTCGTAGACAGGGAGGAAACACTGAAGCTTTCTTT.

This chain joins TRBV19 and TRBJ2-7; D is unresolved. Germline V gives CDR1 LNHDA, CDR2 SQIVND (reference sequence). V was pared by 0 bases and J by 2 bases, with 5 bases between. The CDR3 has 13 residues. The chain's CDR3 is CASSIEPPYEQYF. DNA for the CDR3: TGTGCCAGTAGTATAGAGCCTCCCTACGAGCAGTACTTC. Filled out from reference TRBV19 and TRBJ2-7, the complete variable domain reads DGGITQSPKYLFRKEGQNVTLSCEQNLNHDAMYWYRQDPGQGLRLIYYSQIVNDFQKGDIAEGYSVSREKKESFPLTVTSAQKNPTAFYLCASSIEPPYEQYFGPGTRLTVT.

The V call is TRBV15, the J call TRBJ1-5; D is perhaps TRBD1 (5 bases). Germline V gene data show CDR1 as LNHNV and CDR2 as YYDKDF (reference sequence). V was trimmed by 1 base and J by 1 base, leaving 5 bases between them. This CDR3 region has 14 residues. CDR3 residues: CATSRGQSNQPQHF. The CDR3 bases are TGTGCCACCAGCAGAGGACAGAGCAATCAGCCCCAGCATTTT.